A single sample is the source of the 22 T cell receptor beta chains below, sequenced in a study of technical replicates of blood from a handful of donors. Assay: immunoSEQ multiplex PCR; the TCRdb copy retains only in-frame clones and omits some. In the table there are about 83,000 clones, roughly nine tenths of which are singletons. Sequenced sample: T cells isolated from PBMCs. These receptors originate from a human donor in good health.

V usage is TRBV5-4 and J usage is TRBJ2-7; 7 bases agree with TRBD2. With 0 bases clipped from V and 0 bases from J, the junction kept 3 bases outside the gene matches. The CDR3 contains 15 residues. The germline V gene has CDR1 SGHNT and CDR2 YYREEE (reference sequence). The CDR3 region has the DNA TGTGCCAGCAGCTTGGGCGGGGGACCCTCCTACGAGCAGTACTTC. Protein: CASSLGGGPSYEQYF.

The gene calls are TRBV6-1 and TRBJ2-2, with D perhaps TRBD2 (5 bases). There are 14 residues in the CDR3. Germline V gene data show CDR1 as MNHNS and CDR2 as SASEGT. V was trimmed by 4 bases and J by 5 bases, leaving 11 bases between them. The CDR3 DNA sequence: TGTGCCAGCAGTGCCCAGCGGAAGACCGGGGAGCTGTTTTTT. Translating gives CASSAQRKTGELFF.

The V gene is TRBV7-9, the J gene TRBJ1-4; possibly TRBD1 for D (6 bases). Germline-derived CDR1 and CDR2 are SEHNR and FQNEAQ (reference sequence). This CDR3 contains 15 residues. V was clipped by 2 bases and J by 4 bases, with 11 bases between them. CDR3 bases: TGTGCCAGCAGCTTACGGGGGGCGGGTAATGAAAAACTGTTTTTT. The encoded protein is CASSLRGAGNEKLFF.

This chain uses TRBV11-2 with TRBJ1-2; TRBD1 aligns across 8 bases. CDR3 length: 17 amino acids. V lost 0 bases, J lost 2 bases, and 8 bases stayed unmatched. Per germline, CDR1 SGHAT and CDR2 FQNNGV. CDR3 nucleotide sequence: TGTGCCAGCAGCTTAGATGGACTGACAGGGGTCAACTATGGCTACACCTTC. This sequence encodes CASSLDGLTGVNYGYTF. The entire variable domain, with the rest obtained from reference TRBV11-2 and TRBJ1-2, is as follows: EAGVAQSPRYKIIEKRQSVAFWCNPISGHATLYWYQQILGQGPKLLIQFQNNGVVDDSQLPKDRFSAERLKGVDSTLKIQPAKLEDSAVYLCASSLDGLTGVNYGYTFGSGTRLTVV.

The genes are TRBV5-1 and TRBJ2-3, with 10 bases aligning to TRBD2. CDR3 size: 15 residues. J was trimmed by 4 bases and V by 2 bases; bases with no gene match: 4. Looked up from germline, CDR1 is SGHRS and CDR2 is YFSETQ. The CDR3 loop reads CASSFTSGNPDTQYF. In nucleotides, the CDR3 is TGCGCCAGCAGCTTCACTAGCGGGAATCCAGATACGCAGTATTTT.

V and J are TRBV2 and TRBJ2-4; 7 bases are a match to TRBD2. V dropped 8 bases and J dropped 11; count of bases not matched to a gene: 3. The CDR3 totals 10 residues. CDR1 SNHLY and CDR2 FYNNEI come from the germline V gene. CDR3: CASGRGVQYF. The CDR3 nucleotides are TGTGCCAGCGGTCGGGGGGTTCAGTACTTC.

The chain joins TRBV7-7 to TRBJ2-5, with a tentative D call TRBD1 (5 bases). Germline CDR1 SSHAT, CDR2 FNYEAQ (reference sequence). V dropped 1 base and J dropped 5 bases, with 20 bases sitting between them. CDR3 length: 17 amino acids. The CDR3 bases are TGTGCCAGCAGCTTAGGACTTTGGCAGGGTGCTGCGGAGACCCAGTACTTC. Translating it yields CASSLGLWQGAAETQYF. Full variable domain (missing parts from reference TRBV7-7 and TRBJ2-5): GAGVSQSPRYKVTKRGQDVTLRCDPISSHATLYWYQQALGQGPEFLTYFNYEAQPDKSGLPSDRFSAERPEGSISTLTIQRTEQRDSAMYRCASSLGLWQGAAETQYFGPGTRLLVL.

The chain combines TRBV6-4 with TRBJ2-3, with 7 nucleotides matching TRBD2. CDR3 length: 15 residues. V shed 4 bases, J shed 2 bases, and the junction held 6 bases outside the gene matches. Per germline, CDR1 MRHNA and CDR2 SNTAGT. The CDR3 spells CASSVTSEPTDTQYF. The CDR3 DNA reads as TGTGCCAGCAGTGTTACTAGCGAACCCACAGATACGCAGTATTTT.

This clone occurred a few times. This chain joins TRBV2 and TRBJ1-1; weak D call: TRBD1 (6 bases). The V and J ends lost 6 bases and 3 bases respectively, with 8 bases between them. The germline V gene encodes CDR1 SNHLY and CDR2 FYNNEI. The CDR3 has 12 residues. The CDR3 spells CASSKGDTEAFF. Here the CDR3 DNA reads TGTGCCAGCAGCAAGGGGGACACTGAAGCTTTCTTT.

This sequence joins TRBV11-2 and TRBJ2-7; D possibly corresponds to TRBD1 (6 bases). Trimming took off 3 bases at V and 3 bases at J, with 15 bases between the two ends. The germline V gene encodes CDR1 SGHAT and CDR2 FQNNGV. This CDR3 comprises 15 residues. The CDR3 protein is CASSFVQGRFYEQYF. In nucleotides, the CDR3 is TGTGCCAGCAGCTTCGTGCAGGGGAGATTCTACGAGCAGTACTTC.

The chain recombines TRBV4-1 with TRBJ2-3, with D possibly matching TRBD2 (6 bases). The CDR3 covers 17 residues. The V end lost 4 bases, the J end lost 1 base, and 18 bases lay between the germline ends. Germline assignment: CDR1 MGHRA and CDR2 YSYEKL. The CDR3 spells CASSLHRDLLRTDTQYF. CDR3 DNA sequence: TGCGCCAGCAGCCTCCACCGGGACTTACTCCGCACAGATACGCAGTATTTT.

The table lists this clone with a count of one. The chain is built from TRBV6-4 and TRBJ2-7; 8 positions match TRBD1. CDR1 is MRHNA, CDR2 SNTAGT, per germline. V shed 3 bases, J shed 6 bases, and the junction held 7 bases outside the gene matches. This CDR3 is 14 amino acids long. Here the CDR3 reads CASSESPGGSEQYF. The DNA of the CDR3 is TGTGCCAGCAGTGAGAGTCCAGGGGGCTCCGAGCAGTACTTC.

CDR3 residues: CASYGQVVGYTF. CDR3 nucleotide sequence: TGTGCCAGCTATGGACAAGTCGTTGGCTACACCTTC. The rearrangement links TRBV25-1 to TRBJ1-2; the D gene is possibly TRBD1 (5 bases). The CDR3 loop spans 12 amino acids. Germline V gene lookup returns CDR1 MGHDK and CDR2 SYGVNS. The V and J ends lost 8 bases and 7 bases respectively, with 14 bases between them.

DNA of the CDR3: TGTGCCAGCTCACCGGGGGGGGCCCTCAATTCACCCCTCCACTTT. Translated: CASSPGGALNSPLHF. This chain connects TRBV18 to TRBJ1-6, with a tentative D call TRBD1 (6 bases). The CDR3 contains 15 residues. CDR1 is KGHSH and CDR2 is LQKENI in the germline V gene. Trimming cost V 3 bases and J 7 bases, with 13 bases left between them. Full variable domain (remainder filled in from reference TRBV18 and TRBJ1-6): NAGVMQNPRHLVRRRGQEARLRCSPMKGHSHVYWYRQLPEEGLKFMVYLQKENIIDESGMPKERFSAEFPKEGPSILRIQQVVRGDSAAYFCASSPGGALNSPLHFGNGTRLTVT.

This rearrangement joins TRBV19 to TRBJ2-2; D might be TRBD2 (6 bases). Trimming removed 3 bases from V and 8 bases from J, with 10 bases in between. This CDR3 comprises 13 residues. CDR1 and CDR2 from the germline V gene are LNHDA and SQIVND (reference sequence). The CDR3 here is CASSMGLLGELFF. The CDR3 nucleotides read TGTGCCAGTAGTATGGGACTGCTAGGGGAGCTGTTTTTT.

This clone occurred once. This chain connects TRBV19 to TRBJ2-7, with 7 bases lining up with TRBD1. V gave up 5 bases and J gave up 0 bases; unmatched junction bases: 4. Germline CDR1 LNHDA, CDR2 SQIVND (reference sequence). The CDR3 consists of 14 residues. The CDR3 sequence: CASSVGQSSYEQYF. The CDR3 nucleotides read TGTGCCAGTAGTGTGGGACAGAGCTCCTACGAGCAGTACTTC.

The V and J genes are TRBV14 and TRBJ2-2; 10 positions agree with TRBD1. Germline CDR1 reads SGHDN; CDR2 reads FVKESK. The length of the CDR3 is 16 residues. V was pared by 7 bases and J by 6 bases, with 11 bases of the junction left unmatched. This chain's CDR3 is CASNQAGTGVAGELFF. DNA of the CDR3: TGTGCCAGCAATCAAGCCGGGACAGGGGTTGCCGGGGAGCTGTTTTTT.

The gene calls are TRBV7-9 and TRBJ2-1; a weak D match, TRBD1 (5 bases). The germline V and J ends were trimmed by 1 base and 6 bases, with 13 bases remaining between them. The length of the CDR3 is 15 residues. CDR1 and CDR2 (germline): SEHNR, FQNEAQ (reference sequence). CDR3 in amino acids: CASSLGRDRANEQFF. The DNA for the CDR3 is TGTGCCAGCAGCTTAGGCAGGGATCGTGCCAATGAGCAGTTCTTC.

The J gene is TRBJ2-7, the V gene TRBV5-1; TRBD1 agrees at 8 bases. Germline trimming cut 7 bases from V and 3 bases from J; bases unmatched to any gene: 6. Germline assignment: CDR1 SGHRS and CDR2 YFSETQ. There are 13 residues in the CDR3. The CDR3 region is CASGDRGDYEQYF. The CDR3 coding sequence is TGCGCCAGCGGCGACAGGGGTGACTACGAGCAGTACTTC.

The genes are TRBV11-2 and TRBJ2-7; possible D gene TRBD1, 6 bases. The germline CDR1 and CDR2 sequences are SGHAT and FQNNGV. V was shortened by 3 bases and J by 0 bases, with 18 bases between the two germline ends. The CDR3 has 17 residues. CDR3 loop: CASSLTPDSYHSYEQYF. The CDR3 coding sequence is TGTGCCAGCAGCTTGACCCCGGACAGTTACCACTCCTACGAGCAGTACTTC.

This chain connects TRBV4-1 to TRBJ2-7; D possibly corresponds to TRBD1 (6 bases). V dropped 3 bases and J dropped 4 bases, with 7 bases sitting between them. In germline, CDR1 is MGHRA, CDR2 YSYEKL. The CDR3 covers 12 residues. The CDR3 loop is CASSQRGYEQYF. The DNA for the CDR3 is TGCGCCAGCAGCCAGAGGGGGTACGAGCAGTACTTC.

The DNA for the CDR3 is TGCGCCAGCAGCCCAACCCTGACGGGGAACTATGGCTACACCTTC. It yields the protein CASSPTLTGNYGYTF. The chain recombines TRBV4-1 with TRBJ1-2; D unclear. From germline, CDR1 is MGHRA and CDR2 YSYEKL. The CDR3 is 15 amino acids. The V gene lost 4 bases and the J gene lost 2 bases, with 14 bases spanning the gap.